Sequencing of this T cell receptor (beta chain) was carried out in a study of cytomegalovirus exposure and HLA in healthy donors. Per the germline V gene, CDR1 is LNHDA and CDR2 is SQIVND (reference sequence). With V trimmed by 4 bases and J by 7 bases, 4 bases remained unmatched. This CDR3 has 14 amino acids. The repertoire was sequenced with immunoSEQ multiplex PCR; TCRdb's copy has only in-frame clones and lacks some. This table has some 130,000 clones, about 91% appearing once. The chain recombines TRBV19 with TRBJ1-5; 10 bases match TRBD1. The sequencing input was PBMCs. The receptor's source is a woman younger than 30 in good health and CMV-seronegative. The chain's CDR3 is CASSTDRGNQPQHF. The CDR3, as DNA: TGTGCCAGTAGTACGGACAGGGGGAACCAGCCCCAGCATTTT.